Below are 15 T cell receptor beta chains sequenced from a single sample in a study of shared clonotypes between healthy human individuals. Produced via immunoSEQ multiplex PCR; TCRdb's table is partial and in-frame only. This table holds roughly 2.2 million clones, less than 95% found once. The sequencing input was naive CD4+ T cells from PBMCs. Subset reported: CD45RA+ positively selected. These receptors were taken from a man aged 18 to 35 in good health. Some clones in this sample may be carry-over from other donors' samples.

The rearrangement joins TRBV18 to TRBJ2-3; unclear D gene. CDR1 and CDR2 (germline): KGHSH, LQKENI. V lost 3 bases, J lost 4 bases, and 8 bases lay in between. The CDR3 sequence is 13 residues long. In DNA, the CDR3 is TGTGCCAGCTCACCCTTCACCCCAGATACGCAGTATTTT. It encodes CASSPFTPDTQYF.

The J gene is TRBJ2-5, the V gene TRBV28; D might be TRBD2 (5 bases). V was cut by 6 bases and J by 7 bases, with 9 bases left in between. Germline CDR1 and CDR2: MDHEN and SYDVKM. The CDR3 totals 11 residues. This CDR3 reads CASRTRATQYF. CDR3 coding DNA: TGTGCCAGCAGAACTAGAGCGACCCAGTACTTC.

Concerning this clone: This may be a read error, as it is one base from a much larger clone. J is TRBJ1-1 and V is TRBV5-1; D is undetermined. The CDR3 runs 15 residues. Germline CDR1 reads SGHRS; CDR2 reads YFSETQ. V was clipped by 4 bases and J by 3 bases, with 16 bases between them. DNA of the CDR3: TGCGCCAGCAGCACTTCGGACGGGGTACACACTGAAGCTTTCTTT. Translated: CASSTSDGVHTEAFF.

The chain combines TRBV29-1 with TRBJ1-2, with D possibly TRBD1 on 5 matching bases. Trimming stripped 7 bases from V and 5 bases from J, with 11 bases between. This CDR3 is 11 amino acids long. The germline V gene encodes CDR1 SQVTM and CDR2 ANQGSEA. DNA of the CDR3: TGCAGCGCCGGGACTTCATATGGCTACACCTTC. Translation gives CSAGTSYGYTF.

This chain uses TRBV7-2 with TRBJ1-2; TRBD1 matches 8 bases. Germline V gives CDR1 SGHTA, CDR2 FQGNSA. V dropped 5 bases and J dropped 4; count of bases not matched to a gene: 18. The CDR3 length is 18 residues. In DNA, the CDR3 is TGTGCCAGCAGCCCGGGGCGGACAGGGACCACTCTAACCTATGGCTACACCTTC. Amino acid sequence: CASSPGRTGTTLTYGYTF.

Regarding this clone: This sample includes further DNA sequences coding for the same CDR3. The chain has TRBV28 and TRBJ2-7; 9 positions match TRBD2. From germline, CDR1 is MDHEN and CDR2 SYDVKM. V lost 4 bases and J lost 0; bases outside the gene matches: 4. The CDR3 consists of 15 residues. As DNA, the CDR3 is TGTGCCAGCAGTTCTAGCGGGGCGAGCTCCTACGAGCAGTACTTC. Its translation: CASSSSGASSYEQYF.

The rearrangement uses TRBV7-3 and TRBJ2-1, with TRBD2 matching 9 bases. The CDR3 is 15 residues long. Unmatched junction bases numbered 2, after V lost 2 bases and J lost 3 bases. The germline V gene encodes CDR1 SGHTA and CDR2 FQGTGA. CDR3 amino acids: CASSLGLANYNEQFF. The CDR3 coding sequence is TGTGCCAGCAGCTTAGGACTAGCGAACTACAATGAGCAGTTCTTC.

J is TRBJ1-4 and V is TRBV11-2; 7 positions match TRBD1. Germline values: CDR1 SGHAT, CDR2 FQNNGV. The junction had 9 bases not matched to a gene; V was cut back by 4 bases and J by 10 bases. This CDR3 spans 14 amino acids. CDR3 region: CASSSLHQGGKLFF. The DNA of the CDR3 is TGTGCCAGCAGCTCCCTGCACCAGGGGGGAAAACTGTTTTTT.

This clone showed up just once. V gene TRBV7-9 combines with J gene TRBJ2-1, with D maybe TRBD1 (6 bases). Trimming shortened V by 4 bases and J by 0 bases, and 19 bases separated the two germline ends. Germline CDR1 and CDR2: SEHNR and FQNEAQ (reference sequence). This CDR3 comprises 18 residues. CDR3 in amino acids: CASSSGTLSWGSYNEQFF. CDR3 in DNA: TGTGCCAGCAGCTCAGGGACACTATCATGGGGCTCCTACAATGAGCAGTTCTTC. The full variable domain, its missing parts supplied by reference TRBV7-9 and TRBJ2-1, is DTGVSQNPRHKITKRGQNVTFRCDPISEHNRLYWYRQTLGQGPEFLTYFQNEAQLEKSRLLSDRFSAERPKGSFSTLEIQRTEQGDSAMYLCASSSGTLSWGSYNEQFFGPGTRLTVL.

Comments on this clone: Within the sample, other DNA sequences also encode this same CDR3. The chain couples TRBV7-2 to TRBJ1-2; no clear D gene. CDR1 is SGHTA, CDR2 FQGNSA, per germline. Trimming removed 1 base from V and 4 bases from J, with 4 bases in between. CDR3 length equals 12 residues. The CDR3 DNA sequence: TGTGCCAGCAGCTTAGTTCCCTATGGCTACACCTTC. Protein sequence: CASSLVPYGYTF.

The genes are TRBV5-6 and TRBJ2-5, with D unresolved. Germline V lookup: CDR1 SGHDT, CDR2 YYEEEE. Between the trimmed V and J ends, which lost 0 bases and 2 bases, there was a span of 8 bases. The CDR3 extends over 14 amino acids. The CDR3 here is CASSLVPAQETQYF. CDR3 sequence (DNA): TGTGCCAGCAGCTTGGTGCCAGCACAAGAGACCCAGTACTTC.

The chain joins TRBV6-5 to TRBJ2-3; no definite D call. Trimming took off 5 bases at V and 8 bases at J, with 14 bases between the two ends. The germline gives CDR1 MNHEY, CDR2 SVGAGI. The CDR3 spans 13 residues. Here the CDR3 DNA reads TGTGCCAGCAGTCCCCCGCGTAGCCGTACGCAGTATTTT. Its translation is CASSPPRSRTQYF.

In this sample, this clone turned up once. In nucleotides, the CDR3 is TGTGCCAGCAGCTTAGGAAGCGGGGGGCTCTCCTACGAGCAGTACTTC. Protein sequence: CASSLGSGGLSYEQYF. V and J are TRBV11-3 and TRBJ2-7, with TRBD2 matching 9 bases. V shed 1 base, J shed 0 bases, and the junction held 4 bases outside the gene matches. The CDR3 totals 16 residues. Germline V gene lookup returns CDR1 SGHNT and CDR2 YENEEA.

CDR3 in DNA: TGTGCCAGCAGCTTAGACCGGGGGGGGACTCGGGCTTTCTTT. Protein sequence: CASSLDRGGTRAFF. The V gene is TRBV11-2, the J gene TRBJ1-1; D possibly corresponds to TRBD1 (5 bases). The V end lost 0 bases, the J end lost 11 bases, and 16 bases lay between the germline ends. CDR1 SGHAT and CDR2 FQNNGV come from the germline V gene. The CDR3 spans 14 residues.

DNA of the CDR3: TGTGCCAGCAGCGGGAGCGTTGGTTACGAGCAGTACTTC. As protein: CASSGSVGYEQYF. The rearrangement links TRBV9 to TRBJ2-7; D is uncertain. The CDR3 length is 13 residues. Germline V gene lookup returns CDR1 SGDLS and CDR2 YYNGEE. Trimming left V 3 bases short and J 4 bases short, with 11 bases between. The full variable domain, in which reference TRBV9 and TRBJ2-7 provide the parts outside the CDR3, is DSGVTQTPKHLITATGQRVTLRCSPRSGDLSVYWYQQSLDQGLQFLIQYYNGEERAKGNILERFSAQQFPDLHSELNLSSLELGDSALYFCASSGSVGYEQYFGPGTRLTVT.